The sequence of this T cell receptor beta chain was determined in a study of T cell clones after liver transplantation. The wider study: A pre-transplant mixed lymphocyte reaction with TCRbeta sequencing defined graft-donor-reactive clones followed in post-transplant blood. HCV positivity affected three of eight recipients; the rest lacked autoimmune or viral indications.

CD3+CD4+ and CD3+CD8+ cells were FACS-sorted from thawed unstimulated PBMCs. Details on this clone: The antigen remains undetermined.

The study's findings and limits: In 5 of 8 subjects, circulating graft-donor-reactive CD4 TCRbeta sequences fell significantly after transplant.

Clones were read by immunoSEQ multiplex PCR, and TCRdb kept only the in-frame ones, dropping some. This table has approximately 71,000 clones, around 93% appearing once. Germline values: CDR1 SNHLY, CDR2 FYNNEI. This CDR3 contains 12 residues. Deletions cut 5 bases from V and 6 bases from J, with 8 bases between. The receptor was isolated from a human patient who received a liver transplant. Part of the T cells may come from the graft donor. Sequencing used CD4+ T cells from blood, obtained around 25 months after liver transplant. This chain uses TRBV2 with TRBJ1-5; D is uncertain. The CDR3 region has the DNA TGTGCCAGCAGTTCCCCGGCTCAGCCCCAGCATTTT. Amino acid sequence: CASSSPAQPQHF. Based on the CDR3 plus reference TRBV2 and TRBJ1-5, the full variable domain is EPEVTQTPSHQVTQMGQEVILRCVPISNHLYFYWYRQILGQKVEFLVSFYNNEISEKSEIFDDQFSVERPDGSNFTLKIRSTKLEDSAMYFCASSSPAQPQHFGDGTRLSIL.